Detailed here is one TCR beta chain. These data are taken from a study of T cell changes during pregnancy in multiple sclerosis. Profiling relied on immunoSEQ multiplex PCR, and the TCRdb table lists in-frame clones only, not all of them. The table lists roughly 52,000 clones, 90% to 95% of them singletons. Trimming at V came to 6 bases and at J to 5 bases, leaving 16 bases not matched to a gene. From germline, CDR1 is MNHEY and CDR2 SMNVEV (reference sequence). CDR3 length: 16 residues. The rearrangement uses TRBV27 and TRBJ2-7, with TRBD2 matching 7 bases. The origin of this receptor is a female donor with multiple sclerosis, enrolled in a pregnancy study. This specimen was CD8+ T cells from peripheral blood mononuclear cells, taken in the third trimester of pregnancy. CDR3 nucleotides: TGTGCCAGCAGCTGGGGGGGGACGGACTTTAGAGACGAGCAGTACTTC. It is translated as CASSWGGTDFRDEQYF.